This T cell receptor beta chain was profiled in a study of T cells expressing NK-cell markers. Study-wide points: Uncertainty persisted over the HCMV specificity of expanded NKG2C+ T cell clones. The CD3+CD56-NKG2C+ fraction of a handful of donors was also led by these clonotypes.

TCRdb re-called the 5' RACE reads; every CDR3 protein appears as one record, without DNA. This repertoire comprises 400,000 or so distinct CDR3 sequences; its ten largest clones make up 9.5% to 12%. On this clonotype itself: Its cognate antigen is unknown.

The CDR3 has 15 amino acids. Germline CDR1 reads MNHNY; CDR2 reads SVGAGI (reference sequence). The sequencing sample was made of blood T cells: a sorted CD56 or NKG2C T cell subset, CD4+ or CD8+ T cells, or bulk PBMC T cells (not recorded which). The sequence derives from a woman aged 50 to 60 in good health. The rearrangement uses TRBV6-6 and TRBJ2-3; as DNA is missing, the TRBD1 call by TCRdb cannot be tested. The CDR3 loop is CASMVDPRETDTQYF.